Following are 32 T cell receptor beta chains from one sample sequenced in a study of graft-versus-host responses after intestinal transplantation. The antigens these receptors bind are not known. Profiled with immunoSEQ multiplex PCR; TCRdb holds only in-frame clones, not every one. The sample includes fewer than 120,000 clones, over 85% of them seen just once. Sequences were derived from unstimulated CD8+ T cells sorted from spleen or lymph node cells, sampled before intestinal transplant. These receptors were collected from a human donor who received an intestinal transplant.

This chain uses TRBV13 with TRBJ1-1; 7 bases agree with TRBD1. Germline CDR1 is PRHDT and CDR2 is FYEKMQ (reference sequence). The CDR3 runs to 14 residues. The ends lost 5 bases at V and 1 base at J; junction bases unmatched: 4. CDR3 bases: TGTGCCAGCAGCCGACAGGGAGAGAACACTGAAGCTTTCTTT. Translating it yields CASSRQGENTEAFF.

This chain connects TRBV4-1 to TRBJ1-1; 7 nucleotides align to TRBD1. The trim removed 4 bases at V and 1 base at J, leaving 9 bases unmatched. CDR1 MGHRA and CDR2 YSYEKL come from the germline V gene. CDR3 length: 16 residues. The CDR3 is CASSLLRTGGNTEAFF. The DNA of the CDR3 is TGCGCCAGCAGCCTACTAAGGACAGGAGGGAACACTGAAGCTTTCTTT.

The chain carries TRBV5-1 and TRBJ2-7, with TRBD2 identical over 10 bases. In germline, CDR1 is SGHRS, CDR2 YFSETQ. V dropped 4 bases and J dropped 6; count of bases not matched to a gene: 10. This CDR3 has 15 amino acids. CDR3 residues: CASSQHLAGDAEQYF. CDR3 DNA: TGCGCCAGCAGCCAGCATCTAGCGGGAGACGCCGAGCAGTACTTC.

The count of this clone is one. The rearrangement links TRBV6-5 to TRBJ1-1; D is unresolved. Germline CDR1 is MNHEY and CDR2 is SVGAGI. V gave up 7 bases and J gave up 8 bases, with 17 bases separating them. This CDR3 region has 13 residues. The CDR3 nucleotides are TGTGCCAGCACCCACCAATTAGGGATCGAAGCTTTCTTT. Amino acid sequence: CASTHQLGIEAFF.

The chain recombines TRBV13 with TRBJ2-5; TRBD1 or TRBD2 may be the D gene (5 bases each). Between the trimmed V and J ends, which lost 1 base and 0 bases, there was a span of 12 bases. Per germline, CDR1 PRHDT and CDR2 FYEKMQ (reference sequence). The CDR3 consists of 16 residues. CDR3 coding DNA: TGTGCCAGCAGCTTAGAGGGGACGAGTTACCAAGAGACCCAGTACTTC. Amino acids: CASSLEGTSYQETQYF.

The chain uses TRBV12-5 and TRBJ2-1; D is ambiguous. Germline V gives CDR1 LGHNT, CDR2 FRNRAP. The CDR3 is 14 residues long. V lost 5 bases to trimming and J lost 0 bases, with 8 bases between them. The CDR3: CASGLGSSYNEQFF. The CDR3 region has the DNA TGTGCTAGTGGTCTGGGAAGCTCCTACAATGAGCAGTTCTTC.

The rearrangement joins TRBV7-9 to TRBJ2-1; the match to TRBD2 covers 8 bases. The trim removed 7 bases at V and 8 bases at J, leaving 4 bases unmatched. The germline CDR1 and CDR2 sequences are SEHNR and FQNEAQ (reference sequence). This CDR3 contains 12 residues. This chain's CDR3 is CASTPAGDEQFF. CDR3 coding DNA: TGTGCCAGCACCCCAGCGGGAGATGAGCAGTTCTTC.

The CDR3 sequence is CASSLDEQGFGYTF. The CDR3, as DNA: TGTGCCAGCAGCTTGGATGAACAGGGTTTTGGCTACACCTTC. The chain is built from TRBV5-6 and TRBJ1-2, with D possibly matching TRBD1 (6 bases). The CDR3 loop spans 14 amino acids. The V end was cut by 0 bases, the J end by 7 bases, with 13 bases between. CDR1 is SGHDT and CDR2 is YYEEEE in the germline V gene.

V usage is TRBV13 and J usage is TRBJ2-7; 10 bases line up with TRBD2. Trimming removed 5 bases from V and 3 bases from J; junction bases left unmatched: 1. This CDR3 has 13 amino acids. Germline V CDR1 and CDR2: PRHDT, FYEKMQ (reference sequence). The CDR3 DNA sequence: TGTGCCAGCAGCCCTAGCGGGAGCTACGAGCAGTACTTC. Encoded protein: CASSPSGSYEQYF.

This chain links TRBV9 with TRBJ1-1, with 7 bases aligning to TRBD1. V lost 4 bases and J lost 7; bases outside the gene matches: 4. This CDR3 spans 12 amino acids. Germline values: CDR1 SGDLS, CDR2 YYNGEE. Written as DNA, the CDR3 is TGTGCCAGCAGCTTAAGACAGGGTGAAGCTTTCTTT. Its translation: CASSLRQGEAFF.

CDR3 sequence (DNA): TGTGCCAGCAGTTACTCGGGTAGACCACTGAACACTGAAGCTTTCTTT. Amino acid sequence: CASSYSGRPLNTEAFF. V gene TRBV6-5 combines with J gene TRBJ1-1; D is undetermined. Trimming left V 0 bases short and J 0 bases short, with 11 bases between. In germline, CDR1 is MNHEY, CDR2 SVGAGI. This CDR3 has 16 residues.

CDR3 sequence (DNA): TGTGCCTGGGCGGACAGGGGGAGAACTGAAGCTTTCTTT. Its translation is CAWADRGRTEAFF. J is TRBJ1-1 and V is TRBV30, with 10 bases matching TRBD1. Unmatched junction bases numbered 5, after V lost 5 bases and J lost 5 bases. Germline V gene lookup returns CDR1 GTSNPN and CDR2 SVGIG (reference sequence). This CDR3 comprises 13 residues.

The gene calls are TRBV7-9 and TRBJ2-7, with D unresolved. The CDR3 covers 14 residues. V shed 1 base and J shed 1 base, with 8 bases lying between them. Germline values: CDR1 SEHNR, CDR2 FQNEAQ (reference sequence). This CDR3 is CASSLVVNSYEQYF. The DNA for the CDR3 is TGTGCCAGCAGCTTAGTGGTAAATTCCTACGAGCAGTACTTC.

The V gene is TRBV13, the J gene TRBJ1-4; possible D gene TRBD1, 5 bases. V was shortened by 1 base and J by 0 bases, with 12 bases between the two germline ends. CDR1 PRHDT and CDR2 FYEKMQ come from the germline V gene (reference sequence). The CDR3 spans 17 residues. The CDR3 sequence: CASSLDGGFATNEKLFF. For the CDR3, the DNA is TGTGCCAGCAGCTTAGATGGGGGGTTTGCAACTAATGAAAAACTGTTTTTT.

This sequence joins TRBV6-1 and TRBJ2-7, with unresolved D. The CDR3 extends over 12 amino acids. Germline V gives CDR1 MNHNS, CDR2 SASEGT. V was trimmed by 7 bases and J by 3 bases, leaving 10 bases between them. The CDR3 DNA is TGTGCCAGCAATGGTGGGCGCTACGAGCAGTACTTC. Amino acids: CASNGGRYEQYF.

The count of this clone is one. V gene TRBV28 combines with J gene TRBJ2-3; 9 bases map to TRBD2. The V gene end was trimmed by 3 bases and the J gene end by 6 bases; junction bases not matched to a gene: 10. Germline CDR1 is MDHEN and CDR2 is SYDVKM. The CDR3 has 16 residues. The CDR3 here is CASSFLRAGGPDTQYF. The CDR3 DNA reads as TGTGCCAGCAGTTTCCTTCGGGCGGGAGGGCCGGATACGCAGTATTTT.

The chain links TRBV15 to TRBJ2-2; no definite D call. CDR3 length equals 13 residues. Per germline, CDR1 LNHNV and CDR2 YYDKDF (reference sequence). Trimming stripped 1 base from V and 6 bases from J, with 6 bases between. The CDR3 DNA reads TGTGCCACCAGCAGAGTGAGCTCCGGGGAGCTGTTTTTT. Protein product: CATSRVSSGELFF.

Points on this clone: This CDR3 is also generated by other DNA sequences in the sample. As DNA, the CDR3 is TGTGCCAGCAGTTTATCCGGCTCCTACGAGCAGTACTTC. Its protein product is CASSLSGSYEQYF. The rearrangement uses TRBV27 and TRBJ2-7; no clear D. The ends were cut back, 0 bases at V and 0 bases at J, with 3 bases in the middle. This CDR3 has 13 amino acids. Germline CDR1 MNHEY, CDR2 SMNVEV (reference sequence).

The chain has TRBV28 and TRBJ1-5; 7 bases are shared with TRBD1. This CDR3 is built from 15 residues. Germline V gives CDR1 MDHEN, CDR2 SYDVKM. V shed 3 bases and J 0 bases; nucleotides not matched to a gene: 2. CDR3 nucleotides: TGTGCCAGCAGTTTGTACAGGGGTAGCAATCAGCCCCAGCATTTT. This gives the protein CASSLYRGSNQPQHF.

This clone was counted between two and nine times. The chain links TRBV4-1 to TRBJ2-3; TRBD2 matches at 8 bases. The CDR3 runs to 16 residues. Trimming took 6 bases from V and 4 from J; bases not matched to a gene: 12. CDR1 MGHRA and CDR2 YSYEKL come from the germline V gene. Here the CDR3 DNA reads TGCGCCAGCAGTCTGGTAGCGGGGCGGACGTCAGATACGCAGTATTTT. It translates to CASSLVAGRTSDTQYF.

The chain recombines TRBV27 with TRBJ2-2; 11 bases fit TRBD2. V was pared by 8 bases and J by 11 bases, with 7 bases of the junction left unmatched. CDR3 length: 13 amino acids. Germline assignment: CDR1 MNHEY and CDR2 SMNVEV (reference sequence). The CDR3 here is CASCGLAGFELFF. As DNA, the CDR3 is TGTGCCAGCTGTGGACTAGCGGGCTTCGAGCTGTTTTTT.

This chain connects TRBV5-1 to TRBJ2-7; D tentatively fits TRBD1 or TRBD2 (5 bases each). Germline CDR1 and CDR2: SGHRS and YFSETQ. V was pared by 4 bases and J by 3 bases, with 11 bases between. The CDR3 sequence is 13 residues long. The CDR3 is CASSPGPIYEQYF. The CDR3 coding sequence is TGCGCCAGCAGCCCGGGACCCATCTACGAGCAGTACTTC.

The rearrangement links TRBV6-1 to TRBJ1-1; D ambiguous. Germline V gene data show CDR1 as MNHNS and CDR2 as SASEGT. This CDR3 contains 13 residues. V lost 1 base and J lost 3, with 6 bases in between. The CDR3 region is CASSEGGDTEAFF. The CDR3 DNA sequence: TGTGCCAGCAGTGAAGGGGGAGACACTGAAGCTTTCTTT.

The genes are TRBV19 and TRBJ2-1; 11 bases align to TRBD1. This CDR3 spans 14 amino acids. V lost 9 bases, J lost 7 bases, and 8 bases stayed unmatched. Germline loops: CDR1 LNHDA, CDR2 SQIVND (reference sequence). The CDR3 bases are TGTGCCAGCAAGGACAGGGGGCTTAGGAATGAGCAGTTCTTC. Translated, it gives CASKDRGLRNEQFF.

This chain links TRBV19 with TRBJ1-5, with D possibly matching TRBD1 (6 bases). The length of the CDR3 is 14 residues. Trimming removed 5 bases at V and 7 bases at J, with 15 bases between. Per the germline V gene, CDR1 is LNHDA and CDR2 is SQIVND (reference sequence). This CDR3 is CASSPGTIGQPQHF. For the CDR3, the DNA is TGTGCCAGTAGTCCCGGGACAATAGGACAGCCCCAGCATTTT.

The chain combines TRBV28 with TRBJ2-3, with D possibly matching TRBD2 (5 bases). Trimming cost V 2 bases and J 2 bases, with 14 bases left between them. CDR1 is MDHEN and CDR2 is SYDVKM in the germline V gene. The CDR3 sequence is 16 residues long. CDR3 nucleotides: TGTGCCAGCAGTTTAGGTCCTAGTAGCGTCACAGATACGCAGTATTTT. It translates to CASSLGPSSVTDTQYF.

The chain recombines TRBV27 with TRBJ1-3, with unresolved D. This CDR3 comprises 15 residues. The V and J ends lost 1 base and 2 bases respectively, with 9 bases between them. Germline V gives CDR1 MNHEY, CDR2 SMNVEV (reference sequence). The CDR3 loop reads CASSLYPGPGNTIYF. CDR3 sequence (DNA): TGTGCCAGCAGTTTATATCCGGGTCCTGGAAACACCATATATTTT.

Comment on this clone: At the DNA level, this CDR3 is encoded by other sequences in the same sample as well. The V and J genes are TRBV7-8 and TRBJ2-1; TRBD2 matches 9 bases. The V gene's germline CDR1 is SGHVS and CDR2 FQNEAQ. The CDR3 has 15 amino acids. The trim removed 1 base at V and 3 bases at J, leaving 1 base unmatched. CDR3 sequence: CASSLGLAVYNEQFF. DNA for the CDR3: TGTGCCAGCAGCTTAGGACTAGCGGTCTACAATGAGCAGTTCTTC.

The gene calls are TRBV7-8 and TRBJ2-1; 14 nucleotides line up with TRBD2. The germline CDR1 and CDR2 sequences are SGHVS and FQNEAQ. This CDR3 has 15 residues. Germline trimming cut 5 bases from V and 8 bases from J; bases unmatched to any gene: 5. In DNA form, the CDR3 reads TGTGCCAGCAGCAAGGGACTAGCGGGAGAACATGAGCAGTTCTTC. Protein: CASSKGLAGEHEQFF.

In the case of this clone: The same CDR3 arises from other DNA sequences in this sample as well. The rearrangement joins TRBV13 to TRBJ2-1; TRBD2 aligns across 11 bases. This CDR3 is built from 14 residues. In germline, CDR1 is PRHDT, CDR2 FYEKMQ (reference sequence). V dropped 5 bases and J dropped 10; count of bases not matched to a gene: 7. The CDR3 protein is CASSPGLADVEQFF. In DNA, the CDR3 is TGTGCCAGCAGCCCGGGACTAGCGGATGTCGAGCAGTTCTTC. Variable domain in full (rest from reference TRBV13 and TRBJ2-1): AAGVIQSPRHLIKEKRETATLKCYPIPRHDTVYWYQQGPGQDPQFLISFYEKMQSDKGSIPDRFSAQQFSDYHSELNMSSLELGDSALYFCASSPGLADVEQFFGPGTRLTVL.

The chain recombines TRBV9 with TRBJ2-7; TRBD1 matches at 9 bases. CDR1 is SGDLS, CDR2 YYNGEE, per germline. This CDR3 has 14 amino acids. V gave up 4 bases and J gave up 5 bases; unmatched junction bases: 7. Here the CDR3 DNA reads TGTGCCAGCAGCTTTCGGGACAGGGTCGACGAGCAGTACTTC. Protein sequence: CASSFRDRVDEQYF. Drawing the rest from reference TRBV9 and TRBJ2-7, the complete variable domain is DSGVTQTPKHLITATGQRVTLRCSPRSGDLSVYWYQQSLDQGLQFLIQYYNGEERAKGNILERFSAQQFPDLHSELNLSSLELGDSALYFCASSFRDRVDEQYFGPGTRLTVT.

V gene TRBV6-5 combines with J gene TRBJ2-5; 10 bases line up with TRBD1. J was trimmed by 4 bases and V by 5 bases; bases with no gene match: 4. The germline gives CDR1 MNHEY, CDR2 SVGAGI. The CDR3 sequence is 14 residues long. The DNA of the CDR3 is TGTGCCAGCAGTCCTTGGACAGGGGGAGAGACCCAGTACTTC. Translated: CASSPWTGGETQYF.